Listed here is a single T cell receptor beta chain. Its antigen is unidentified. The data were obtained in a study of blood T cells in healthy people across ages. Study-level findings and limits: Whereas aged donors had fewer naive CD4+ cells, long-lived donors had more of them and higher diversity.

Isolation per sample recovered at least 7 million PBMCs. The CDR3 consists of 11 residues. Germline CDR1 is GTSNPN and CDR2 is SVGIG (reference sequence). Trimming shortened V by 0 bases and J by 14 bases, and 11 bases separated the two germline ends. A second PCR, run for roughly 7 to 12 cycles, used a sample-barcoded 5' primer plus a J-beta primer mix. Every sample gave at least 3 million paired-end reads containing CDR3. One entry per CDR3 protein, called by TCRdb with MiXCR from the 5' RACE reads. The sample shows over a million distinct CDR3 sequences, 45% of them seen only once. This receptor was taken from a woman aged 60-75 years in good health. The chain combines TRBV30 with TRBJ2-1, with unresolved D. The material sequenced was blood. The CDR3 region is CAWSVSTREFF. As DNA, the CDR3 is TGTGCCTGGAGTGTGTCGACGCGTGAGTTCTTC.